This entry lists 15 T cell receptor beta chains sequenced from one sample in a study of blood T cell repertoires in COVID-19. Some clones are missing from TCRdb's copy, which holds only in-frame ones; the method was immunoSEQ multiplex PCR. The table records roughly 100,000 clones, 65% to 80% of them present only once. The sequencing input was peripheral blood. These receptors originate from a woman between 70 and 85 years old with acute or convalescent COVID-19.

V and J are TRBV7-2 and TRBJ2-3; perhaps TRBD2 as D (5 bases). The CDR3 is 14 amino acids. Trimming removed 5 bases from V and 2 bases from J, with 11 bases in between. The V gene's germline CDR1 is SGHTA and CDR2 FQGNSA. The CDR3 protein is CASSPQRLTDTQYF. The DNA for the CDR3 is TGTGCCAGCAGCCCGCAGCGGCTCACAGATACGCAGTATTTT.

This clone was found once. The J gene is TRBJ1-3, the V gene TRBV30, with D unresolved. Trimming took off 0 bases at V and 4 bases at J, with 4 bases between the two ends. Germline V lookup: CDR1 GTSNPN, CDR2 SVGIG (reference sequence). The CDR3 sequence is 12 residues long. In DNA, the CDR3 is TGTGCCTGGAGTGTACTCGGAAACACCATATATTTT. Residues: CAWSVLGNTIYF.

The chain links TRBV28 to TRBJ1-6; 7 bases align to TRBD1. Losses at the gene ends were 5 bases for V and 9 bases for J; bases not matched to a gene: 7. Looked up from germline, CDR1 is MDHEN and CDR2 is SYDVKM. CDR3 length: 14 amino acids. CDR3 loop: CASSPRDSLSPLHF. The CDR3 DNA reads TGTGCCAGCAGTCCCCGGGACAGCCTTTCACCCCTCCACTTT. The variable domain in full, completed from reference TRBV28 and TRBJ1-6, reads DVKVTQSSRYLVKRTGEKVFLECVQDMDHENMFWYRQDPGLGLRLIYFSYDVKMKEKGDIPEGYSVSREKKERFSLILESASTNQTSMYLCASSPRDSLSPLHFGNGTRLTVT.

V usage is TRBV27 and J usage is TRBJ1-6, with 9 bases fitting TRBD1. Germline CDR1 is MNHEY and CDR2 is SMNVEV (reference sequence). The CDR3 sequence is 15 residues long. The ends lost 2 bases at V and 10 bases at J; junction bases unmatched: 6. CDR3 DNA sequence: TGTGCCAGCAGTTTAAAGGGACAGGGTTACTCACCCCTCCACTTT. Translating gives CASSLKGQGYSPLHF.

DNA of the CDR3: TGTGCCAGCAGCCCTCGGGGGGGCTATCAGGATGAGCAGTTCTTC. This codes for CASSPRGGYQDEQFF. The gene calls are TRBV11-3 and TRBJ2-1; 8 bases match TRBD2. The CDR3 has 15 residues. J was trimmed by 8 bases and V by 5 bases; bases with no gene match: 11. CDR1 and CDR2 (germline): SGHNT, YENEEA.

This chain connects TRBV6-1 to TRBJ2-3, with a tentative D call TRBD2 (6 bases). From germline, CDR1 is MNHNS and CDR2 SASEGT. The CDR3 runs 16 residues. V was clipped by 0 bases and J by 2 bases, with 12 bases between them. DNA for the CDR3: TGTGCCAGCAGTGAAGCGCGGGGTAGGCTCACAGATACGCAGTATTTT. It yields the protein CASSEARGRLTDTQYF.

J is TRBJ2-3 and V is TRBV15; perhaps TRBD1 as D (7 bases). CDR1 and CDR2 (germline): LNHNV, YYDKDF (reference sequence). The CDR3 has 18 amino acids. The ends were cut back, 1 base at V and 1 base at J, with 18 bases in the middle. The CDR3 protein is CATSRVTWGRGGTDTQYF. CDR3 bases: TGTGCCACCAGCAGAGTTACGTGGGGCAGGGGGGGCACAGATACGCAGTATTTT. Variable domain in full (rest from reference TRBV15 and TRBJ2-3): DAMVIQNPRYQVTQFGKPVTLSCSQTLNHNVMYWYQQKSSQAPKLLFHYYDKDFNNEADTPDNFQSRRPNTSFCFLDIRSPGLGDTAMYLCATSRVTWGRGGTDTQYFGPGTRLTVL.

The V gene is TRBV27, the J gene TRBJ1-6, with D maybe TRBD1 (6 bases). The V gene lost 5 bases and the J gene lost 6 bases, with 20 bases spanning the gap. The CDR3 has 17 amino acids. The germline V gene encodes CDR1 MNHEY and CDR2 SMNVEV (reference sequence). The CDR3 nucleotides read TGTGCCAGCAGTCCAAGGGGACATCCAGCGCCTAATTCACCCCTCCACTTT. Residues: CASSPRGHPAPNSPLHF.

This sequence joins TRBV5-4 and TRBJ1-1, with D possibly matching TRBD1 (6 bases). The CDR3 is 15 amino acids. Trimming removed 4 bases at V and 1 base at J, with 14 bases between. Germline CDR1 SGHNT, CDR2 YYREEE (reference sequence). The chain's CDR3 is CASSGSGTKNTEAFF. For the CDR3, the DNA is TGTGCCAGCAGCGGATCCGGGACAAAGAACACTGAAGCTTTCTTT.

This clone was detected only once. The rearrangement links TRBV28 to TRBJ1-4, with D possibly TRBD1 on 5 matching bases. Germline loops: CDR1 MDHEN, CDR2 SYDVKM. Trimming cost V 6 bases and J 3 bases, with 11 bases left between them. This CDR3 has 14 amino acids. The CDR3 DNA sequence: TGTGCCAGCAGCCCCGACAGCTCTAATGAAAAACTGTTTTTT. It codes for CASSPDSSNEKLFF.

The J gene is TRBJ2-1, the V gene TRBV30; D is perhaps TRBD1 (6 bases). The CDR3 extends over 14 amino acids. Trimming removed 4 bases from V and 4 bases from J, with 14 bases in between. CDR1 is GTSNPN and CDR2 is SVGIG in the germline V gene (reference sequence). CDR3 sequence: CAWNHGQIYNEQFF. The CDR3 bases are TGTGCCTGGAACCATGGACAGATATACAATGAGCAGTTCTTC.

This sequence joins TRBV4-1 and TRBJ1-5; the D gene is possibly TRBD1 (5 bases). The CDR3 length is 16 residues. In germline, CDR1 is MGHRA, CDR2 YSYEKL. V dropped 4 bases and J dropped 8 bases, with 21 bases sitting between them. CDR3 in amino acids: CASSPHGGGSYKPQHF. The DNA of the CDR3 is TGCGCCAGCAGCCCTCACGGGGGGGGGAGCTATAAGCCCCAGCATTTT.

The rearrangement uses TRBV25-1 and TRBJ1-2; D gene ambiguous. The germline gives CDR1 MGHDK, CDR2 SYGVNS. Trimming shortened V by 6 bases and J by 4 bases, and 9 bases separated the two germline ends. The CDR3 is 12 residues long. The CDR3 bases are TGTGCCAGCAGGAGAGGGCCCTATGGCTACACCTTC. It is translated as CASRRGPYGYTF.

The CDR3 sequence is CASSPDRGGNQPQHF. In nucleotides, the CDR3 is TGTGCCAGCAGCCCGGACAGGGGAGGAAATCAGCCCCAGCATTTT. The chain uses TRBV7-2 and TRBJ1-5; 9 nucleotides agree with TRBD1. Germline V gene data show CDR1 as SGHTA and CDR2 as FQGNSA. V was clipped by 5 bases and J by 4 bases; unmatched bases: 6. CDR3 length: 15 amino acids.

The rearrangement links TRBV5-1 to TRBJ2-5, with TRBD2 matching 8 bases. The CDR3 consists of 16 residues. Germline V gene sequence: CDR1 SGHRS, CDR2 YFSETQ. V was clipped by 4 bases and J by 2 bases; unmatched bases: 10. The CDR3 DNA reads TGCGCCAGCAGCCCCAGCGGGGGCCCGGGGCAAGAGACCCAGTACTTC. Translation gives CASSPSGGPGQETQYF.